The 22 T cell receptor beta chains below come from one sample, sequenced in a study of early T cells in non-severe SARS-CoV-2 infection. TCRdb processed the 5' RACE reads anew with MiXCR; each CDR3 protein has one entry. The sample gives 45,000 to 65,000 distinct CDR3 sequences, around 12% of which show up once; just over 2.5% is in the top ten. Material: whole blood, obtained at baseline. The receptor set was obtained from an adult who was a healthcare worker with PCR-confirmed SARS-CoV-2 infection or an uninfected control (not recorded which).

The chain has TRBV7-2 and TRBJ2-5; 12 nucleotides line up with TRBD1. J was trimmed by 5 bases and V by 5 bases; bases with no gene match: 9. Germline V CDR1 and CDR2: SGHTA, FQGNSA. CDR3 length: 16 residues. The DNA for the CDR3 is TGTGCCAGCAGCATTCTGGGGGGACAGGGGGCTGAGACCCAGTACTTC. This sequence encodes CASSILGGQGAETQYF.

The rearrangement joins TRBV10-3 to TRBJ2-1; no definite D call. CDR3 length: 13 residues. Trimming left V 3 bases short and J 9 bases short, with 12 bases between. Germline CDR1 reads ENHRY; CDR2 reads SYGVKD. The DNA for the CDR3 is TGTGCCATCAGTGATGGAGATTGGGGTGAGCAGTTCTTC. It translates to CAISDGDWGEQFF.

This clonotype was observed at least ten times. The chain employs TRBV5-1 and TRBJ1-1; TRBD1 agrees at 10 bases. J lost 9 bases, V lost 4 bases, and 6 bases had no gene match. This CDR3 comprises 13 residues. CDR1 is SGHRS, CDR2 YFSETQ, per germline. CDR3 DNA: TGCGCCAGCAGCCAAGGACAGGGGGGCCAAGCTTTCTTT. Translation gives CASSQGQGGQAFF.

This clonotype was counted ten times or more. This chain joins TRBV12-3 or TRBV12-4 and TRBJ1-1; D is undetermined. Between the trimmed V and J ends, which lost 5 bases and 6 bases, there was a span of 10 bases. The CDR3 runs 12 residues. The CDR3 coding sequence is TGTGCCAGCAGTCTCGGCCGGTCTGAAGCTTTCTTT. This gives the protein CASSLGRSEAFF.

This clonotype came up a few times. The chain links TRBV10-1 to TRBJ2-7; TRBD1 might be the D (5 bases). The CDR3 loop spans 13 amino acids. The germline gives CDR1 WNHNN, CDR2 SYGVQD (reference sequence). With 3 bases removed from V and 7 bases from J, the gap between germline ends came to 13 bases. Here the CDR3 reads CASSERAGREQYF. CDR3 DNA sequence: TGCGCCAGCAGTGAACGTGCAGGGCGAGAGCAGTACTTC.

The rearrangement joins TRBV28 to TRBJ2-4, with D uncertain. V lost 5 bases and J 0 bases, leaving 5 bases between the germline ends. The CDR3 sequence is 13 residues long. In germline, CDR1 is MDHEN, CDR2 SYDVKM. CDR3 DNA sequence: TGTGCCAGCAGTCTTATAGCCAAAAACATTCAGTACTTC. Protein product: CASSLIAKNIQYF.

By its share, this clonotype is medium-sized. This chain joins TRBV7-2 and TRBJ2-3; unclear D gene. CDR1 is SGHTA, CDR2 FQGNSA, per germline. V was shortened by 5 bases and J by 4 bases, with 7 bases between the two germline ends. CDR3 length: 12 amino acids. This chain's CDR3 is CASSLVPDTQYF. The CDR3 nucleotides read TGTGCCAGCAGCCTAGTCCCAGATACGCAGTATTTT.

The sample holds a few counts of this clonotype. This chain joins TRBV28 and TRBJ2-7, with 12 bases fitting TRBD1. Germline V CDR1 and CDR2: MDHEN, SYDVKM. The junction had 11 bases not matched to a gene; V was cut back by 7 bases and J by 7 bases. CDR3 length: 15 residues. CDR3 coding DNA: TGTGCCAGCACCACTCCGGGACAGGGGGCAATAGAGCAGTACTTC. This encodes CASTTPGQGAIEQYF.

The chain recombines TRBV9 with TRBJ2-1; 7 bases are shared with TRBD2. Looked up from germline, CDR1 is SGDLS and CDR2 is YYNGEE. V was pared by 3 bases and J by 4 bases, with 7 bases of the junction left unmatched. The CDR3 extends over 15 amino acids. The CDR3 region is CASSAGRGGYNEQFF. The CDR3 nucleotides are TGTGCCAGCAGCGCTGGTCGCGGGGGTTACAATGAGCAGTTCTTC.

The rearrangement uses TRBV11-2 and TRBJ1-1; unclear D gene. The CDR3 contains 15 residues. V lost 6 bases and J 1 base, leaving 15 bases between the germline ends. Looked up from germline, CDR1 is SGHAT and CDR2 is FQNNGV. CDR3 in DNA: TGTGCCAGCAGGATGGCCCAAGCACCGAACACTGAAGCTTTCTTT. Translation: CASRMAQAPNTEAFF.

V gene TRBV21-1 combines with J gene TRBJ2-5; the listed D gene, TRBD1, was not tested against the DNA. TRBV21-1 is tagged as a pseudogene. The CDR3 is 14 residues long. The CDR3 loop is CASSPRDSKETQYF. The CDR3 nucleotides read TGTGCCAGCAGCCCCCGGGACAGTAAAGAGACCCAGTACTTC.

V gene TRBV11-3 combines with J gene TRBJ2-2; D not certain. CDR1 SGHNT and CDR2 YENEEA come from the germline V gene. Trimming cost V 0 bases and J 5 bases, with 4 bases left between them. The CDR3 contains 13 residues. CDR3 sequence: CASSLDLTGELFF. CDR3 DNA sequence: TGTGCCAGCAGCTTAGATTTGACCGGGGAGCTGTTTTTT.

In this sample, this clonotype turned up many times. One end of the junction does not line up with germline, which may come from a read error. CDR3 amino acids: CASSYAGSTEVFF. The CDR3 nucleotides are TGTGCCAGCAGTTACGCAGGGAGCACTGAAGTTTTCTTT. V and J are TRBV6-5 and TRBJ1-1, with D possibly matching TRBD1 (5 bases). The CDR3 is 13 amino acids. Per germline, CDR1 MNHEY and CDR2 SVGAGI.

This clonotype was seen repeatedly, ten times or more. The chain couples TRBV19 to TRBJ2-7, with 9 nucleotides matching TRBD2. The CDR3 extends over 15 amino acids. V was clipped by 6 bases and J by 5 bases; unmatched bases: 11. Looked up from germline, CDR1 is LNHDA and CDR2 is SQIVND (reference sequence). In nucleotides, the CDR3 is TGTGCCAGTAGCTCCTGGGGTAGCGGGAGAGACGAGCAGTACTTC. This encodes CASSSWGSGRDEQYF.

This clonotype was detected many times. V is TRBV5-8 and J is TRBJ1-1, with D perhaps TRBD1 (5 bases). Trimming pared 0 bases from V and 4 bases from J, leaving 13 bases between. Germline CDR1 SGHTS, CDR2 YDEGEE. The CDR3 spans 15 residues. The CDR3: CASSLEGAVATEAFF. CDR3 DNA: TGTGCCAGCAGCTTGGAAGGGGCCGTGGCCACTGAAGCTTTCTTT. Looking up the rest from reference TRBV5-8 and TRBJ1-1 gives the full variable domain: EAGVTQSPTHLIKTRGQQATLRCSPISGHTSVYWYQQALGLGLQFLLWYDEGEERNRGNFPPRFSGRQFPNYSSELNVNALELEDSALYLCASSLEGAVATEAFFGQGTRLTVV.

This clonotype was observed a handful of times. The CDR3 sequence: CASSSGVHKETQYF. The CDR3, as DNA: TGTGCCAGCAGTTCCGGGGTTCATAAAGAGACCCAGTACTTC. This chain links TRBV6-6 with TRBJ2-5; D perhaps matches TRBD2 (5 bases). The CDR3 spans 14 residues. Germline-derived CDR1 and CDR2 are MNHNY and SVGAGI (reference sequence). Between the trimmed V and J ends, which lost 4 bases and 3 bases, there was a span of 12 bases.

The gene calls are TRBV16 and TRBJ2-1; 7 bases match TRBD1. Unmatched junction bases numbered 3, after V lost 2 bases and J lost 8 bases. The CDR3 runs 13 residues. Germline CDR1 reads KGHSY; CDR2 reads FQNENV. DNA of the CDR3: TGTGCCAGCAGCCAAGGACAGGCCGATGAGCAGTTCTTC. It encodes CASSQGQADEQFF.

This clonotype was observed many times. The rearrangement uses TRBV7-9 and TRBJ2-1; 8 bases match TRBD2. V gave up 1 base and J gave up 4 bases; unmatched junction bases: 6. This CDR3 is 16 amino acids long. Germline CDR1 and CDR2: SEHNR and FQNEAQ (reference sequence). CDR3 sequence: CASSLGTGGPYNEQFF. CDR3 nucleotides: TGTGCCAGCAGCTTAGGGACGGGAGGGCCATACAATGAGCAGTTCTTC.

There are a few counts of this clonotype. The chain combines TRBV28 with TRBJ2-7; the match to TRBD2 covers 11 bases. CDR1 is MDHEN and CDR2 is SYDVKM in the germline V gene. Trimming cost V 2 bases and J 3 bases; bases outside gene matches: 3. CDR3 size: 15 residues. The CDR3 reads CASSLATSGNYEQYF. The CDR3 nucleotides read TGTGCCAGCAGTTTAGCGACTAGCGGGAACTACGAGCAGTACTTC.

V gene TRBV4-2 combines with J gene TRBJ2-6; no clear D gene. The CDR3 extends over 16 amino acids. With 0 bases removed from V and 0 bases from J, the gap between germline ends came to 6 bases. CDR1 is LGHNA and CDR2 is YNFKEQ in the germline V gene. The CDR3 nucleotides are TGTGCCAGCAGCCAAGATGGCTCCTCTGGGGCCAACGTCCTGACTTTC. As protein: CASSQDGSSGANVLTF.

The CDR3, as DNA: TGTGCCAGCAGCTCAACCCACGCCCCAGAGACCCAGTACTTC. Translation: CASSSTHAPETQYF. The J gene is TRBJ2-5, the V gene TRBV7-2, with D uncertain. The CDR3 has 14 residues. The germline V gene encodes CDR1 SGHTA and CDR2 FQGNSA. Trimming removed 4 bases from V and 4 bases from J, with 13 bases in between.

The chain has TRBV18 and TRBJ2-7; D perhaps matches TRBD1 (5 bases). Germline V gene lookup returns CDR1 KGHSH and CDR2 LQKENI. Trimming shortened V by 3 bases and J by 0 bases, and 9 bases separated the two germline ends. The CDR3 spans 14 residues. The CDR3 nucleotides are TGTGCCAGCTCACCTCCAGGGTCCTCCTACGAGCAGTACTTC. Translated: CASSPPGSSYEQYF.